Below, 5 T cell receptor beta chains from the same sample are listed, as sequenced in a study of T cell responses to AZD1222 COVID-19 vaccine. Generated by immunoSEQ multiplex PCR, the TCRdb table keeps only in-frame clones and is missing some. Of over 130,000 clones listed, less than 95% are singletons. The specimen comprised peripheral blood, sampled on day 0 of AZD1222 vaccination. All receptors derive from an adult in good health.

V is TRBV9 and J is TRBJ2-2; perhaps D is TRBD1 or TRBD2 (6 bases each). Trimming took 0 bases from V and 2 from J, leaving 8 bases between them. Looked up from germline, CDR1 is SGDLS and CDR2 is YYNGEE. This CDR3 contains 15 residues. For the CDR3, the DNA is TGTGCCAGCAGCGTAGGGGGGGCCAACACCGGGGAGCTGTTTTTT. This encodes CASSVGGANTGELFF.

The chain links TRBV5-1 to TRBJ1-2; TRBD1 matches at 8 bases. V trimming: 6 bases; J trimming: 2 bases; junction bases outside the gene matches: 6. The germline V gene encodes CDR1 SGHRS and CDR2 YFSETQ. The CDR3 contains 14 residues. The CDR3 loop is CASTHGQGNYGYTF. The CDR3 coding sequence is TGCGCCAGCACCCACGGACAGGGAAACTATGGCTACACCTTC.

The genes are TRBV30 and TRBJ2-2, with D maybe TRBD1 (5 bases). The ends were cut back, 5 bases at V and 5 bases at J, with 15 bases in the middle. The CDR3 sequence is 14 residues long. The germline gives CDR1 GTSNPN, CDR2 SVGIG (reference sequence). The CDR3 bases are TGTGCCTGGGCTACAGGATTATTGACCGGGGAGCTGTTTTTT. Translation: CAWATGLLTGELFF.

V is TRBV9 and J is TRBJ2-1; D is perhaps TRBD1 (5 bases). This CDR3 contains 13 residues. Germline V CDR1 and CDR2: SGDLS, YYNGEE. V lost 4 bases and J 6 bases, leaving 11 bases between the germline ends. The CDR3 loop reads CASSYRGSNEQFF. The DNA for the CDR3 is TGTGCCAGCAGCTATAGGGGCAGCAATGAGCAGTTCTTC.

The chain has TRBV7-2 and TRBJ1-3; a possible D gene is TRBD1 (5 bases). The V gene lost 0 bases and the J gene lost 6 bases, with 18 bases spanning the gap. The CDR3 loop spans 17 amino acids. Germline CDR1 is SGHTA and CDR2 is FQGNSA. The CDR3 sequence is CASSLASRGGVVNTIYF. The DNA for the CDR3 is TGTGCCAGCAGCTTAGCGTCCCGGGGCGGAGTAGTAAACACCATATATTTT.